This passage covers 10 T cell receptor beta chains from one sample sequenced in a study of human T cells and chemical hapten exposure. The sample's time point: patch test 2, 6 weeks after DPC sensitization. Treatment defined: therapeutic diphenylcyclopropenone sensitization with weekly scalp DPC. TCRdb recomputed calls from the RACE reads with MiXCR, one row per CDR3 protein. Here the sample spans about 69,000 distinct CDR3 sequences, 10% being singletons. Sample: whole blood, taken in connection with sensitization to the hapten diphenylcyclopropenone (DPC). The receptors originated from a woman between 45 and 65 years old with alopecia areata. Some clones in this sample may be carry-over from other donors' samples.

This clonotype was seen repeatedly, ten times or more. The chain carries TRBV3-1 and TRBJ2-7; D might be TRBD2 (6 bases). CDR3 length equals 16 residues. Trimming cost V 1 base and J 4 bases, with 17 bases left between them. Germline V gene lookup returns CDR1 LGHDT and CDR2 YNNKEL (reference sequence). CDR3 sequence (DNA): TGTGCCAGCAGCCAAGGTCGAGTCGGGAGAAGGTACGAGCAGTACTTC. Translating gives CASSQGRVGRRYEQYF.

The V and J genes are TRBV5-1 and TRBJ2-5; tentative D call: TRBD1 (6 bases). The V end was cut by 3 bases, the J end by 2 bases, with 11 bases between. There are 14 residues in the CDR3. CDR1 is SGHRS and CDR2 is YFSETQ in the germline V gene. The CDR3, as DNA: TGCGCCAGCAGCTCAGGACAGAGACAAGAGACCCAGTACTTC. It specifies CASSSGQRQETQYF.

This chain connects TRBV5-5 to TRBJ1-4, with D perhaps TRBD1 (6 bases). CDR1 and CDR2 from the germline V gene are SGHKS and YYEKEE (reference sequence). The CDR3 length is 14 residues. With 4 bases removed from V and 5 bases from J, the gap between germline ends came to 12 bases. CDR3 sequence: CASSRTDQNEKLFF. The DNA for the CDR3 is TGTGCCAGCAGCCGGACAGACCAGAATGAAAAACTGTTTTTT.

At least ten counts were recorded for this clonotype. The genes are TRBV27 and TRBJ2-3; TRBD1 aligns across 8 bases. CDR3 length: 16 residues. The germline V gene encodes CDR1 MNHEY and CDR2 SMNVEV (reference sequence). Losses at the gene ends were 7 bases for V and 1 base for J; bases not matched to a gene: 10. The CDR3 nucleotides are TGTGCCAGCACCCAAAGGGTGACAGGGGGCACAGATACGCAGTATTTT. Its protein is CASTQRVTGGTDTQYF.

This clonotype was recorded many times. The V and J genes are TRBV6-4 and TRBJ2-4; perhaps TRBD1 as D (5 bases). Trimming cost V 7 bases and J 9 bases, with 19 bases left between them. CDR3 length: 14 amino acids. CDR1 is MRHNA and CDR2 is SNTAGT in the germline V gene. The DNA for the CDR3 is TGTGCCAGCAAAGGTGAGGCAGGGATGAGCATTCAGTACTTC. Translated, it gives CASKGEAGMSIQYF.

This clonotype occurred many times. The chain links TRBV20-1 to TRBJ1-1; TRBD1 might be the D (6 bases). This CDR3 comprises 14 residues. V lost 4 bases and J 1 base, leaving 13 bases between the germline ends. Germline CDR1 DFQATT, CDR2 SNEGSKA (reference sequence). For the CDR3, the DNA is TGCAGTGCTACCATCCCGGACAGGAACACTGAAGCTTTCTTT. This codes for CSATIPDRNTEAFF.

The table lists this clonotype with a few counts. The CDR3 coding sequence is TGTGCCAGTAGTATCCACGGGGTGCTGAGCTATGGCTACACCTTC. Protein: CASSIHGVLSYGYTF. V is TRBV19 and J is TRBJ1-2; no clear D gene. This CDR3 is built from 15 residues. V gave up 3 bases and J gave up 4 bases, with 15 bases separating them. The germline V gene has CDR1 LNHDA and CDR2 SQIVND (reference sequence).

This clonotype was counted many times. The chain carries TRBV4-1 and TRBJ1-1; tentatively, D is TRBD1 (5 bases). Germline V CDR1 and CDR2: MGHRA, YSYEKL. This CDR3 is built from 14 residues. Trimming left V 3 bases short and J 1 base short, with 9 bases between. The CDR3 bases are TGCGCCAGCAGCCACATAACAGGGAACACTGAAGCTTTCTTT. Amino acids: CASSHITGNTEAFF.

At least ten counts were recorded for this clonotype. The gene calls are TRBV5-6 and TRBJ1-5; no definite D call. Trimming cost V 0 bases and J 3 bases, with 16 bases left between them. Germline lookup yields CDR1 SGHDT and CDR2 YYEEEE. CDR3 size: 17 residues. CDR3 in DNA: TGTGCCAGCAGCTTGGGATACGGTCGGAAGAACAATCAGCCCCAGCATTTT. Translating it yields CASSLGYGRKNNQPQHF.

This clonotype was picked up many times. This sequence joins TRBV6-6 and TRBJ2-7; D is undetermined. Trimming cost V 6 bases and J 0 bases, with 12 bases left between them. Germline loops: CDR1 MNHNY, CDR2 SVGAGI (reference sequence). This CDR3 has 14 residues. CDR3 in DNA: TGTGCCAGCAGCCCTGGGCTCGTCTCCTACGAGCAGTACTTC. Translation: CASSPGLVSYEQYF.